These 23 T cell receptor beta chains share one sample of origin, sequenced in a study of blood T cell repertoires in COVID-19. Here immunoSEQ multiplex PCR was the method, and the copy in TCRdb shows in-frame clones only, minus some. The sample holds 200,000 to 250,000 clones, 80% to 90% seen once. Input material: peripheral blood. The origin of the receptors is a woman of 80 years or more with active or convalescent COVID-19.

This chain uses TRBV5-1 with TRBJ1-2; D unresolved. This CDR3 is 13 amino acids long. The V gene lost 4 bases and the J gene lost 7 bases, with 14 bases spanning the gap. Germline loops: CDR1 SGHRS, CDR2 YFSETQ. In DNA, the CDR3 is TGCGCCAGCAGCCCGGGAGGAATCCGTGGCTACACCTTC. Translating gives CASSPGGIRGYTF.

This clone was counted between two and nine times. The chain recombines TRBV19 with TRBJ2-1, with TRBD2 matching 8 bases. Germline V gives CDR1 LNHDA, CDR2 SQIVND (reference sequence). The CDR3 runs to 18 residues. V was clipped by 2 bases and J by 6 bases; unmatched bases: 15. Written as DNA, the CDR3 is TGTGCCAGTAGTATAAGCGGGGGAAATAACATCGGCGGCAATGAGCAGTTCTTC. Its translation is CASSISGGNNIGGNEQFF.

The CDR3 sequence is CASSADRGLGGELFF. The CDR3 DNA sequence: TGTGCCAGTAGTGCTGACAGGGGGTTGGGCGGGGAGCTGTTTTTT. This chain links TRBV19 with TRBJ2-2; 9 bases map to TRBD1. V was clipped by 5 bases and J by 7 bases; unmatched bases: 8. The germline V gene has CDR1 LNHDA and CDR2 SQIVND (reference sequence). This CDR3 comprises 15 residues.

This chain uses TRBV7-6 with TRBJ2-5; D perhaps matches TRBD2 (5 bases). V dropped 5 bases and J dropped 4 bases, with 20 bases sitting between them. In germline, CDR1 is SGHVS, CDR2 FNYEAQ. This CDR3 has 16 residues. The CDR3 loop reads CASSPRLTTLPETQYF. In DNA form, the CDR3 reads TGTGCCAGCAGCCCTAGATTGACTACCCTCCCAGAGACCCAGTACTTC.

This rearrangement joins TRBV5-5 to TRBJ2-2; D may be TRBD1 (6 bases). V lost 6 bases to trimming and J lost 7 bases, with 16 bases between them. The CDR3 loop spans 14 amino acids. Germline CDR1 reads SGHKS; CDR2 reads YYEKEE (reference sequence). The CDR3 DNA sequence: TGTGCCAGCAAGGCCCAGGGGTCGGGCGGGGAGCTGTTTTTT. Protein product: CASKAQGSGGELFF.

The V and J genes are TRBV7-9 and TRBJ2-3; 8 bases map to TRBD2. In germline, CDR1 is SEHNR, CDR2 FQNEAQ (reference sequence). Trimming took 5 bases from V and 3 from J; bases not matched to a gene: 7. This CDR3 has 15 amino acids. The CDR3 spells CASSRTSSRTDTQYF. CDR3 nucleotides: TGTGCCAGCAGCCGGACTAGCTCGAGGACAGATACGCAGTATTTT.

The count of this clone is one. The V and J genes are TRBV5-4 and TRBJ2-2; TRBD1 might be the D (6 bases). The CDR3 loop spans 15 amino acids. V lost 4 bases, J lost 4 bases, and 14 bases lay in between. Germline V CDR1 and CDR2: SGHNT, YYREEE (reference sequence). CDR3 nucleotide sequence: TGTGCCAGCAGCCTCTGGACAGTGTCCACCGGGGAGCTGTTTTTT. It is translated as CASSLWTVSTGELFF.

This clone was detected a few times. This rearrangement joins TRBV11-3 to TRBJ2-2, with D unresolved. Germline loops: CDR1 SGHNT, CDR2 YENEEA. The CDR3 runs to 14 residues. The V end lost 1 base, the J end lost 2 bases, and 5 bases lay between the germline ends. CDR3 nucleotide sequence: TGTGCCAGCAGCTTAGGAAGCAACACCGGGGAGCTGTTTTTT. This encodes CASSLGSNTGELFF.

This clone has only a few counts. The rearrangement joins TRBV18 to TRBJ1-2; maybe TRBD1 (5 bases). V lost 2 bases and J lost 1, with 8 bases in between. The CDR3 length is 14 residues. Per the germline V gene, CDR1 is KGHSH and CDR2 is LQKENI. The CDR3 protein is CASSPSGDNYGYTF. The CDR3 nucleotides read TGTGCCAGCTCACCATCGGGGGATAACTATGGCTACACCTTC.

CDR3 nucleotide sequence: TGTGCCAGCAGGAAGGACAGGGGGCTATCCTACGAGCAGTACTTC. Its translation is CASRKDRGLSYEQYF. V usage is TRBV2 and J usage is TRBJ2-7; 11 positions match TRBD1. The CDR3 has 15 amino acids. Germline V gene lookup returns CDR1 SNHLY and CDR2 FYNNEI. The V and J ends lost 6 bases and 1 base, in that order; junction bases with no gene match: 5.

The chain has TRBV11-3 and TRBJ2-1, with D maybe TRBD1 (6 bases). V was clipped by 3 bases and J by 4 bases, with 16 bases between them. This CDR3 region has 16 residues. Germline V gene lookup returns CDR1 SGHNT and CDR2 YENEEA. CDR3 region: CASSFRGTPPYNEQFF. The CDR3 bases are TGTGCCAGCAGCTTCCGAGGGACACCCCCATACAATGAGCAGTTCTTC. Looking up the rest from reference TRBV11-3 and TRBJ2-1 gives the full variable domain: EAGVVQSPRYKIIEKKQPVAFWCNPISGHNTLYWYLQNLGQGPELLIRYENEEAVDDSQLPKDRFSAERLKGVDSTLKIQPAELGDSAVYLCASSFRGTPPYNEQFFGPGTRLTVL.

Note on this clone: Other DNA variants within this sample encode the same CDR3. The gene calls are TRBV5-1 and TRBJ2-5; D is perhaps TRBD2 (5 bases). Germline V gene lookup returns CDR1 SGHRS and CDR2 YFSETQ. The CDR3 consists of 14 residues. The germline V and J ends were trimmed by 0 bases and 2 bases, with 8 bases remaining between them. DNA for the CDR3: TGCGCCAGCAGCTTGGGACCGGGGCAAGAGACCCAGTACTTC. It is translated as CASSLGPGQETQYF. Full variable domain (missing parts from reference TRBV5-1 and TRBJ2-5): KAGVTQTPRYLIKTRGQQVTLSCSPISGHRSVSWYQQTPGQGLQFLFEYFSETQRNKGNFPGRFSGRQFSNSRSEMNVSTLELGDSALYLCASSLGPGQETQYFGPGTRLLVL.

This chain links TRBV5-6 with TRBJ1-1; 7 bases are a match to TRBD1. V dropped 5 bases and J dropped 3; count of bases not matched to a gene: 7. Germline CDR1 and CDR2: SGHDT and YYEEEE. The CDR3 runs to 14 residues. The CDR3 DNA is TGTGCCAGCAGAAGAAGGCAGGGGGACACTGAAGCTTTCTTT. This encodes CASRRRQGDTEAFF.

At least ten counts were recorded for this clone. The chain links TRBV3-1 (or the pseudogene TRBV3-2) to TRBJ1-3; D is unresolved. Germline values: CDR1 LGHDT, CDR2 YNNKEL (reference sequence). This CDR3 is 14 amino acids long. Trimming shortened V by 1 base and J by 0 bases, and 4 bases separated the two germline ends. The CDR3 loop is CASSQGGSGNTIYF. CDR3 bases: TGTGCCAGCAGCCAAGGCGGCTCTGGAAACACCATATATTTT.

The genes are TRBV7-8 and TRBJ1-2, with TRBD1 matching over 10 bases. V shed 5 bases and J 7 bases; nucleotides not matched to a gene: 4. Germline CDR1 SGHVS, CDR2 FQNEAQ. This CDR3 region has 13 residues. The CDR3 DNA reads as TGTGCCAGCAGCGCCGGGACAGGGGCTGGCTACACCTTC. This codes for CASSAGTGAGYTF.

This sequence joins TRBV10-3 and TRBJ2-7, with 10 nucleotides matching TRBD2. V shed 0 bases, J shed 7 bases, and the junction held 6 bases outside the gene matches. Germline V CDR1 and CDR2: ENHRY, SYGVKD. This CDR3 is 15 amino acids long. The CDR3 loop reads CAISESTSGLGEQYF. CDR3 DNA: TGTGCCATCAGTGAGTCGACTAGCGGGCTTGGGGAGCAGTACTTC.

The chain uses TRBV18 and TRBJ1-1; 11 bases line up with TRBD1. The CDR3 extends over 16 amino acids. CDR1 KGHSH and CDR2 LQKENI come from the germline V gene. Trimming cost V 0 bases and J 4 bases; bases outside gene matches: 4. The CDR3 DNA is TGTGCCAGCTCACCACCGAAAGGGACAGGGGGCACTGAAGCTTTCTTT. Translated: CASSPPKGTGGTEAFF. The full variable domain, its missing parts supplied by reference TRBV18 and TRBJ1-1, is NAGVMQNPRHLVRRRGQEARLRCSPMKGHSHVYWYRQLPEEGLKFMVYLQKENIIDESGMPKERFSAEFPKEGPSILRIQQVVRGDSAAYFCASSPPKGTGGTEAFFGQGTRLTVV.

The chain uses TRBV18 and TRBJ2-2; 7 nucleotides match TRBD1. CDR3 length: 17 residues. The V gene's germline CDR1 is KGHSH and CDR2 LQKENI. Trimming took 3 bases from V and 6 from J; bases not matched to a gene: 13. CDR3 loop: CASSPPPGQYGAGELFF. Written as DNA, the CDR3 is TGTGCCAGCTCACCCCCCCCGGGACAGTACGGGGCCGGGGAGCTGTTTTTT. The complete variable domain, with remaining parts taken from reference TRBV18 and TRBJ2-2, reads NAGVMQNPRHLVRRRGQEARLRCSPMKGHSHVYWYRQLPEEGLKFMVYLQKENIIDESGMPKERFSAEFPKEGPSILRIQQVVRGDSAAYFCASSPPPGQYGAGELFFGEGSRLTVL.

This clone occurred a few times. The chain couples TRBV19 to TRBJ1-2, with 11 bases matching TRBD1. CDR3 length: 14 amino acids. J was trimmed by 5 bases and V by 2 bases; bases with no gene match: 1. Germline values: CDR1 LNHDA, CDR2 SQIVND (reference sequence). CDR3 residues: CASSIRDRGYGYTF. The DNA for the CDR3 is TGTGCCAGTAGTATAAGGGACAGGGGGTATGGCTACACCTTC.

The chain carries TRBV7-9 and TRBJ2-1; 12 bases are a match to TRBD2. The CDR3 loop spans 17 amino acids. Germline V lookup: CDR1 SEHNR, CDR2 FQNEAQ (reference sequence). Trimming cost V 5 bases and J 3 bases; bases outside gene matches: 8. In DNA, the CDR3 is TGTGCCAGCAGCGGGTTGGGACTAGCGGGCGTCTACAATGAGCAGTTCTTC. Protein product: CASSGLGLAGVYNEQFF.

The chain has TRBV6-6 and TRBJ2-7; tentative D call: TRBD1 (6 bases). This CDR3 comprises 12 residues. CDR1 MNHNY and CDR2 SVGAGI come from the germline V gene (reference sequence). Trimming pared 4 bases from V and 6 bases from J, leaving 10 bases between. CDR3 region: CASSSQGTEQYF. The CDR3 nucleotides are TGTGCCAGCAGTTCCCAGGGGACCGAGCAGTACTTC.

This chain uses TRBV18 with TRBJ2-3; D gene ambiguous. Germline lookup yields CDR1 KGHSH and CDR2 LQKENI. CDR3 length: 11 residues. V was pared by 3 bases and J by 5 bases, with 3 bases between. The CDR3: CASSPIDTQYF. The CDR3 coding sequence is TGTGCCAGCTCACCCATAGATACGCAGTATTTT. The full variable domain, its missing parts supplied by reference TRBV18 and TRBJ2-3, is NAGVMQNPRHLVRRRGQEARLRCSPMKGHSHVYWYRQLPEEGLKFMVYLQKENIIDESGMPKERFSAEFPKEGPSILRIQQVVRGDSAAYFCASSPIDTQYFGPGTRLTVL.

This clone appeared a single time. The chain uses TRBV19 and TRBJ2-3, with 8 positions matching TRBD2. J was trimmed by 2 bases and V by 7 bases; bases with no gene match: 5. CDR1 and CDR2 from the germline V gene are LNHDA and SQIVND (reference sequence). This CDR3 is built from 14 residues. The CDR3, as DNA: TGTGCCAGTACCAGGACTAGCTTCACAGATACGCAGTATTTT. Protein sequence: CASTRTSFTDTQYF.